This TCR beta chain was captured in a study of blood T cell repertoires in COVID-19. About the research overall: Samples representing acute and convalescent COVID-19 were sourced from the United States, Italy and Spain. PBMCs, B-cell-depleted T cells, or T cells provided the cDNA or gDNA that made up the material.

V was clipped by 4 bases and J by 8 bases; unmatched bases: 7. CDR1 is SNHLY, CDR2 FYNNEI, per germline. The CDR3 is made up of 14 amino acids. Authors' processing steps: Estimated nucleated cell counts came from reference gene primer amplification. The assay was immunoSEQ multiplex PCR, and TCRdb's table has in-frame clones only and misses some. The DNA gave D and trimming, while V, J and clone size come from that table. The data show 150,000 to 160,000 clones, 75% to 90% seen once. This clone was counted between two and nine times. This chain links TRBV2 with TRBJ1-4; TRBD1 aligns across 7 bases. The material sequenced was peripheral blood. The clonotype originates from a woman between 65 and 79 years old with acute or convalescent COVID-19. The CDR3 DNA reads TGTGCCAGCAGTGCTAACAGGGGAGGAGAAAAACTGTTTTTT. This codes for CASSANRGGEKLFF.